This TCR beta chain was profiled in a study of Ad26.COV2.S vaccination and SARS-CoV-2 variants (dated by TCRdb to the early 2020s). Regarding the study in general: Donors in the vaccine arm were drawn from COV1001, a multicentre, randomized, double-blind, placebo-controlled phase I-IIa trial testing Ad26.COV2.S in healthy adults. Sequencing of the TCRbeta repertoire served to evaluate the specificity and breadth of SARS-CoV-2-reactive T cell receptors following Ad26.COV2.S vaccination. Participants in the trial were split at random into five groups of five each, receiving low-dose or high-dose Ad26.COV2.S once or twice, or else placebo on both occasions. A total of about 30 samples were included in the TCR-sequenced set, comprising 19 Ad26.COV2.S vaccine recipients, 5 placebo recipients and 8 SARS-CoV-2 convalescent individuals. Blinding of investigators to trial group allocation was maintained during experiments and outcome assessment. Dosing of Ad26.COV2.S was intramuscular, at either 5x10^10 or 1x10^11 viral particles, delivered as one shot or as two shots spaced 56 days apart. General study outcomes and caveats: Ad26.COV2.S recipients had higher spike-specific TCR breadth than placebo recipients (P = 0.0014). Non-spike TCR breadth was comparable between vaccine and placebo recipients, consistent with the vaccine containing only spike. After vaccination, substantial breadth of spike-specific CD8+ and CD4+ T cell responses was reported. According to the authors, total T cell responses may have been underestimated by the TCR breadth and depth analyses. The study lacked the statistical power to compare responses across vaccine doses or regimens.

The immunoSEQ Assay was used to sequence TCRbeta CDR3 regions. After extraction, genomic DNA underwent amplification by bias-controlled multiplex PCR, followed by high-throughput sequencing. Regarding the original processing steps: To quantify the absolute abundance of each unique TCRbeta CDR3 region, sequences were collapsed and filtered. T cell fraction was estimated by normalizing TCRbeta template counts to usable DNA, which was measured by amplifying reference genes present in all nucleated cells. Repertoire TCRs were annotated as SARS-CoV-2-specific when V gene, CDR3 amino acid sequence and J gene were exactly matched to a known reactive TCR set. The reference SARS-CoV-2 TCR set was obtained from MIRA and was filtered for enrichment in COVID-19-positive ImmuneCODE repertoires, whereby public or cross-reactive TCRs were removed. Using the MIRA antigens, annotated TCRs were further analysed by specific ORF or by position within an ORF. Breadth was defined as the number of annotated unique rearrangements divided by the total number of unique productive rearrangements, and depth was defined as the summed frequency of the annotated unique rearrangements. Two-sided Wilcoxon rank-sum tests were used to compare TCR breadth between groups. TCRdb stores this immuneACCESS table with in-frame sequences only. Part of the clones is absent; in the studies checked, under half of the shortfall reflects unresolved V genes, and no reason is known for the rest. V and J calls and clone size are copied from that table; D and trimming were computed from the DNA. Counted in this sample were hundreds of thousands of clones; 80% to 90% of them appeared once. Of the sample, about 10% falls within the top ten clones.

Relative to germline, V is 4 bases shorter and J is 4 bases shorter, with 16 bases between their ends. CDR3 length: 15 amino acids, cysteine to phenylalanine. The entry retains the CDR3 DNA only, 45 bases that are in frame from base 1. In the germline V gene, CDR1 corresponds to LGHNA and CDR2 to YSLEER. The sample's treatment or condition label, decoded: 15 to 20 received Ad26.COV2.S at low or high dose, single or two shots; about five received placebo; per-sample allocation not given. For vaccine and placebo recipients, the sequenced repertoires came from samples collected on day 63 after the first injection. Between 29 July and 7 August 2020, Cohort 1b enrolled about 27 adults aged 18-55 years at one site in Boston, USA. Ad26.COV2.S was a replication-incompetent adenovirus type 26 vector expressing a prefusion-stabilized SARS-CoV-2 spike protein from the original Wuhan strain. A remark on this clone: The specificity of this receptor is unknown. Base quality data are lacking; no much larger clone is found one base away.

The source material was peripheral blood, sampled in a trial of Ad26.COV2.S vaccine versus placebo. Recombination joined TRBV4-3 with TRBJ1-2; no D segment can be confidently identified. This TCR was recovered from a person aged 18-60 years who received the Ad26.COV2.S COVID-19 vaccine or a placebo. The CDR3 loop reads CASSLTIEGGYGYTF. The DNA reads as follows: TGCGCCAGCAGCCTGACTATCGAGGGAGGCTATGGCTACACCTTC.